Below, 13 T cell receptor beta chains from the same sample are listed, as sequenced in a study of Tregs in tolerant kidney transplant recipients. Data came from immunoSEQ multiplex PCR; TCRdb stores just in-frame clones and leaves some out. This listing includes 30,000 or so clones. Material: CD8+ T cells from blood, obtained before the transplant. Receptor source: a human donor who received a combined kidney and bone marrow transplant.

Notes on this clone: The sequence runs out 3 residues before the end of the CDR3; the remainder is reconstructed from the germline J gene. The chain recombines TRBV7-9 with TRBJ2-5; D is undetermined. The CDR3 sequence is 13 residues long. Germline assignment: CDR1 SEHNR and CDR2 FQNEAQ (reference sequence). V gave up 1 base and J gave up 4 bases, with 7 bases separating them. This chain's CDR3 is CASSLGAGETQYF. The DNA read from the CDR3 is TGTGCCAGCAGCTTAGGGGCAGGAGAGACC. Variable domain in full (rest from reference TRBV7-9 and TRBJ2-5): DTGVSQNPRHKITKRGQNVTFRCDPISEHNRLYWYRQTLGQGPEFLTYFQNEAQLEKSRLLSDRFSAERPKGSFSTLEIQRTEQGDSAMYLCASSLGAGETQYFGPGTRLLVL.

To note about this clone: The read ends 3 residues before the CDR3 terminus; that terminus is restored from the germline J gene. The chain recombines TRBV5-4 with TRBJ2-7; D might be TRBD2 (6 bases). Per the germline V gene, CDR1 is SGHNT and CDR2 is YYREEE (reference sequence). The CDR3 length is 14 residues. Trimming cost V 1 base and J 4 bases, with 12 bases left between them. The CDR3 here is CASSLWGLTYEQYF. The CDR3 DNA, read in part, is TGTGCCAGCAGCTTGTGGGGACTGACTTACGAG.

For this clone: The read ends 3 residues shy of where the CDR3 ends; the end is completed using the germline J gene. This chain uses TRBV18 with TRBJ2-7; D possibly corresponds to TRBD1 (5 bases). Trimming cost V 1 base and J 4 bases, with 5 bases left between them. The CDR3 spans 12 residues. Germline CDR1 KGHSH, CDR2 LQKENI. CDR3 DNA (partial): TGTGCCAGCTCACCACGGACATACGAG. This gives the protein CASSPRTYE. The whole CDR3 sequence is CASSPRTYEQYF.

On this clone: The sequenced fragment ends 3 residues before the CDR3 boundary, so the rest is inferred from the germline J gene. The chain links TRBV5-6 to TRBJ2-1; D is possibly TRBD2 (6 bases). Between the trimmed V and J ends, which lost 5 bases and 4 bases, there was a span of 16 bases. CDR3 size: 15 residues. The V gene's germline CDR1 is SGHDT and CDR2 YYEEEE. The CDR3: CASRDRDWPYNEQFF. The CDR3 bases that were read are TGTGCCAGCAGGGACCGGGACTGGCCATACAATGAG. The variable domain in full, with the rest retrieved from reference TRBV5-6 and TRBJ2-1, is DAGVTQSPTHLIKTRGQQVTLRCSPKSGHDTVSWYQQALGQGPQFIFQYYEEEERQRGNFPDRFSGHQFPNYSSELNVNALLLGDSALYLCASRDRDWPYNEQFFGPGTRLTVL.

The CDR3 region is CASSLSAGDSYNEQFF. The CDR3 bases that were read are TGTGCCAGCAGTTTATCGGCGGGAGACTCCTACAATGAG. The gene calls are TRBV27 and TRBJ2-1; 7 bases align to TRBD2. The CDR3 is cut off 3 residues early in the read; its end comes from the germline J gene. Germline V gene data show CDR1 as MNHEY and CDR2 as SMNVEV (reference sequence). V dropped 0 bases and J dropped 0; count of bases not matched to a gene: 2. This CDR3 is built from 16 residues.

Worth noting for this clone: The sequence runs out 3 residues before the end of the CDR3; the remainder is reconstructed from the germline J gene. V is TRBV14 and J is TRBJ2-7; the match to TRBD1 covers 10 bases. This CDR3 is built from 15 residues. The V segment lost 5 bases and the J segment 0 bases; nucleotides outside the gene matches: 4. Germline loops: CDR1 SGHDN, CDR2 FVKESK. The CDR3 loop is CASSKRTGGSYEQYF. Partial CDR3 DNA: TGTGCCAGCAGCAAAAGGACAGGGGGCTCCTACGAG.

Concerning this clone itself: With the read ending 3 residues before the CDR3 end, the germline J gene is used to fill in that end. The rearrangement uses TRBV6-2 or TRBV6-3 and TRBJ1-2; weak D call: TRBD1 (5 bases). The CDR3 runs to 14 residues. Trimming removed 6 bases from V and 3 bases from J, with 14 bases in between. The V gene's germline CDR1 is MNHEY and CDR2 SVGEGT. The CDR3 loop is CASRLRGSDYGYTF. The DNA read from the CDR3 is TGTGCCAGCAGATTAAGGGGATCGGACTATGGC.

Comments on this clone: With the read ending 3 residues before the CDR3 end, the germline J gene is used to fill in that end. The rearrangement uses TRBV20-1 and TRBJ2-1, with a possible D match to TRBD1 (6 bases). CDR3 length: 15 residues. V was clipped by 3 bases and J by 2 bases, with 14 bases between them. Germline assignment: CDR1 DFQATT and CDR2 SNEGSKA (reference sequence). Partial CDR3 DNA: TGCAGTGCTAGGGGGGCGGGCTGGGCCTACAATGAG. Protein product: CSARGAGWAYNE. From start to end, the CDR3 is CSARGAGWAYNEQFF.

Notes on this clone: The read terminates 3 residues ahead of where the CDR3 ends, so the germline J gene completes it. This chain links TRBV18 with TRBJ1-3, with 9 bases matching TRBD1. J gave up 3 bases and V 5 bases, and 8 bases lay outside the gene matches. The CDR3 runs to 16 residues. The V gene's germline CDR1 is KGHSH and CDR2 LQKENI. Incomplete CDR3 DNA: TGTGCCAGCTCATCGCCGGGACAGGGATTTGGAAACACC. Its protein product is CASSSPGQGFGNT. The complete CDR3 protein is CASSSPGQGFGNTIYF.

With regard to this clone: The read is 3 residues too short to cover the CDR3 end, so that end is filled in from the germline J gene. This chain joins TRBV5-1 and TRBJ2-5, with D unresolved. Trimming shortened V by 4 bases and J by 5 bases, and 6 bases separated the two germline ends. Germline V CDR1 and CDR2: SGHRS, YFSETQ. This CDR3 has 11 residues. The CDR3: CASSIGETQYF. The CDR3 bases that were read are TGCGCCAGCAGCATAGGGGAGACC.

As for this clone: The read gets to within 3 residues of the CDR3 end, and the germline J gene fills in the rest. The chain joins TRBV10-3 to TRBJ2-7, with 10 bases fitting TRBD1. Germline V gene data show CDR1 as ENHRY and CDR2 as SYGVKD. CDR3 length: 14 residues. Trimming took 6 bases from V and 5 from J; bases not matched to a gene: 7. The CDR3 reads CAISQGQGTDEQYF. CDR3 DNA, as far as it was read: TGTGCCATCAGCCAGGGACAGGGGACCGACGAG.

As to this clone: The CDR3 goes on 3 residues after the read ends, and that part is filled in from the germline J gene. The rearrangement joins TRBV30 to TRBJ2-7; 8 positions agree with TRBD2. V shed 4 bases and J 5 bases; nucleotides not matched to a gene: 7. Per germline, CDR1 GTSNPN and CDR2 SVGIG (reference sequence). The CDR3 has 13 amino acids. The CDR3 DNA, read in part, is TGTGCCTGGAATAGCGGGAACGACGACGAG. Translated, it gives CAWNSGNDDE. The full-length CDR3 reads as CAWNSGNDDEQYF.

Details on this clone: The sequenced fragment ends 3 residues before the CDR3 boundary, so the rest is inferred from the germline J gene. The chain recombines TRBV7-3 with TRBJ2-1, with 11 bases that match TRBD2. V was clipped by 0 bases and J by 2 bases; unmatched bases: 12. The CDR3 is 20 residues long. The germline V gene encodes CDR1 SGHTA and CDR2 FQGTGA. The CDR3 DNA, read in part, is TGTGCCAGCAGCTTAACAGGGGGAACTAGCGGGAGTGGAACCTACAATGAG. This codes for CASSLTGGTSGSGTYNE. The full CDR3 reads CASSLTGGTSGSGTYNEQFF.